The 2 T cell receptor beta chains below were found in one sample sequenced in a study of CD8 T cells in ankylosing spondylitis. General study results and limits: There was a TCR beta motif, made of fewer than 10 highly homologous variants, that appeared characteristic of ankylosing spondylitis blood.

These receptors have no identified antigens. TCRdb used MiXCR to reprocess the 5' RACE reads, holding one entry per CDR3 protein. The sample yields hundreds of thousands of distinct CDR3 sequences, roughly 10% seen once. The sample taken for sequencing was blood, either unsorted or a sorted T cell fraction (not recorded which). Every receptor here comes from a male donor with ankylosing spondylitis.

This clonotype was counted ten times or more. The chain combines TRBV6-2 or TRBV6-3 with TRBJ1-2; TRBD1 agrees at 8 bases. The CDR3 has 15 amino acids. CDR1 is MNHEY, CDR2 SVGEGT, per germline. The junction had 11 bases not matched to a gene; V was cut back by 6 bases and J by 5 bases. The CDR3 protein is CASRRPGDRQYGYTF. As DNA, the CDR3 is TGTGCCAGCAGACGACCCGGGGACAGGCAATATGGCTACACCTTC.

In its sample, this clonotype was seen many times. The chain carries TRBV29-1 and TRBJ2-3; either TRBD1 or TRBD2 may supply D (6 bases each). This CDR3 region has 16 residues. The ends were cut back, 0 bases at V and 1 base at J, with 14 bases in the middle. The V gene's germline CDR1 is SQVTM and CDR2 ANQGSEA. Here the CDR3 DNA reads TGCAGCGTTGAAGACTCGGGGGCATCAGGCACAGATACGCAGTATTTT. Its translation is CSVEDSGASGTDTQYF.